This T cell receptor beta chain was obtained from a study of response to subunit inactivated influenza vaccine. Study-level results: Each seasonal influenza vaccination recruits few new T cells, the authors suggested.

The CDR3 covers 16 residues. V shed 5 bases and J 7 bases; nucleotides not matched to a gene: 17. Each CDR3 protein is one row after TCRdb ran MiXCR on the RT-PCR reads. The sample carries 540,000 or so distinct CDR3 sequences, 10% to 15% recorded once. About this clonotype: Its antigen is as yet unknown.

This sequence joins TRBV12-3 or TRBV12-4 and TRBJ2-7; 7 positions agree with TRBD1. This specimen was PBMCs from blood, taken around seven weeks after vaccination. The receptor comes from a man between 45 and 60 years old who received an inactivated influenza vaccine. CDR3 residues: CASSPTGTELLSEQYF. The DNA for the CDR3 is TGTGCCAGCAGTCCAACCGGGACAGAGCTTCTTAGTGAGCAGTACTTC.